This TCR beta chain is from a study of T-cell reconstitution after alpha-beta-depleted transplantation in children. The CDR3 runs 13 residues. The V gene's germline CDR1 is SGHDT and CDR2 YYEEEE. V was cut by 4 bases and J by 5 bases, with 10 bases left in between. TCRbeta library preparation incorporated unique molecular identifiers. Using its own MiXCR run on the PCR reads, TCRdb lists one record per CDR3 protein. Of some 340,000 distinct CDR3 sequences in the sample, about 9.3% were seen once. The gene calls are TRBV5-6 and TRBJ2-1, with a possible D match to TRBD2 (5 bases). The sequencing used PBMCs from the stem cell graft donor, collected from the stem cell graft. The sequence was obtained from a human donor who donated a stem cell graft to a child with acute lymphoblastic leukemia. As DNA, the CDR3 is TGTGCCAGCAGCCGAACTAGGGACAATGAGCAGTTCTTC. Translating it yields CASSRTRDNEQFF. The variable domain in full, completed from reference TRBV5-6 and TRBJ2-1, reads DAGVTQSPTHLIKTRGQQVTLRCSPKSGHDTVSWYQQALGQGPQFIFQYYEEEERQRGNFPDRFSGHQFPNYSSELNVNALLLGDSALYLCASSRTRDNEQFFGPGTRLTVL.